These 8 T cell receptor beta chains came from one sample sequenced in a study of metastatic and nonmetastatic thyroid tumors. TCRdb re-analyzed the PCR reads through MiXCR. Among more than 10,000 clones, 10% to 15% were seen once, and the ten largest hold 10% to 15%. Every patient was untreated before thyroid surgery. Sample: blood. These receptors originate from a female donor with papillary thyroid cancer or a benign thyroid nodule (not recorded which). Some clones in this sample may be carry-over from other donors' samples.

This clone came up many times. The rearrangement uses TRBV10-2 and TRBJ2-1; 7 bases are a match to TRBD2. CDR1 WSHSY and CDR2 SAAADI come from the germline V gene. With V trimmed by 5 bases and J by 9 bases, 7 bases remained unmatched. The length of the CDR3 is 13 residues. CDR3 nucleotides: TGCGCCAGCAGTCGGGACTATGGCCCTGAGCAGTTCTTC. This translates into CASSRDYGPEQFF.

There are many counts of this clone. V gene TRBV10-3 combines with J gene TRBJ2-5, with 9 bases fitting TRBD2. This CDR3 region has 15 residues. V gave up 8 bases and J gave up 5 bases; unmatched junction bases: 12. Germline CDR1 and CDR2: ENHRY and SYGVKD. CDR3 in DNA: TGTGCCATCTCAACGCGGGCGGGAGGGCCGGAGACCCAGTACTTC. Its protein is CAISTRAGGPETQYF.

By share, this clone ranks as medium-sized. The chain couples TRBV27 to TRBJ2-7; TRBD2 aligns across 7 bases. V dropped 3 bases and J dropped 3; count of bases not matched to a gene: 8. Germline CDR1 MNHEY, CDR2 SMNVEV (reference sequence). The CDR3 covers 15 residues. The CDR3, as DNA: TGTGCCAGCAGTTTTGGGCGGGGGAATTACTACGAGCAGTACTTC. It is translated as CASSFGRGNYYEQYF.

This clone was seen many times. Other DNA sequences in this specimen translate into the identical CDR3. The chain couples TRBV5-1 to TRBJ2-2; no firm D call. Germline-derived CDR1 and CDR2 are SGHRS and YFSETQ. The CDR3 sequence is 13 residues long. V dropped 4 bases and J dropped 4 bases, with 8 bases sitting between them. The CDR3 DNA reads TGCGCCAGCAGCCAGGCACCCACCGGGGAGCTGTTTTTT. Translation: CASSQAPTGELFF.

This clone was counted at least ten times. The CDR3 here is CSAIALAGGPDEQFF. The CDR3 coding sequence is TGCAGTGCTATCGCACTAGCGGGGGGGCCCGATGAGCAGTTCTTC. This chain links TRBV20-1 with TRBJ2-1; 13 nucleotides align to TRBD2. The V segment lost 4 bases and the J segment 8 bases; nucleotides outside the gene matches: 8. CDR1 DFQATT and CDR2 SNEGSKA come from the germline V gene (reference sequence). The CDR3 sequence is 15 residues long.

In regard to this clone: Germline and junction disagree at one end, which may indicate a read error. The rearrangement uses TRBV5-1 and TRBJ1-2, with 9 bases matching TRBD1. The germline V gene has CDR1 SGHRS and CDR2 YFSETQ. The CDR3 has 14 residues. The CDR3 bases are TGCACCAGCAGCTTTGACAGGGGGGACTTGGGGTACACCTTC. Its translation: CTSSFDRGDLGYTF. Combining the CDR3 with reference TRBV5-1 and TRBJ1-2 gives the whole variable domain KAGVTQTPRYLIKTRGQQVTLSCSPISGHRSVSWYQQTPGQGLQFLFEYFSETQRNKGNFPGRFSGRQFSNSRSEMNVSTLELGDSALYLCTSSFDRGDLGYTFGSGTRLTVV.

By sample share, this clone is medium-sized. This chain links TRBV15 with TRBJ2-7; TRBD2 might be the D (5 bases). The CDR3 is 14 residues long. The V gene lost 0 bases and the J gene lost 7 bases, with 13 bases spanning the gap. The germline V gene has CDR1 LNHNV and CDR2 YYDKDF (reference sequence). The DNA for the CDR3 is TGTGCCACCAGCAGAGATGGGAGTAGGACGGAGCAGTACTTC. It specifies CATSRDGSRTEQYF.

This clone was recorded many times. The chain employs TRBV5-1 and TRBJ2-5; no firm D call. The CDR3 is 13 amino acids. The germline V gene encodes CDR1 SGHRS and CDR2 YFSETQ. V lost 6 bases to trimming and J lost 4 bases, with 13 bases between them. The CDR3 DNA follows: TGCGCCAGCAAGGGTGACAACATAGAGACCCAGTACTTC. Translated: CASKGDNIETQYF.